These T cell receptor beta chains were read from a single sample in a study of cytomegalovirus exposure and HLA in healthy donors. Sequencing used immunoSEQ multiplex PCR; TCRdb keeps in-frame clones, though not all of them. In the table there are under 150,000 clones, around four fifths of which are singletons. Input material: PBMCs. These receptors came from a boy aged 2 to 10 in good health and CMV-seronegative. The CDR3 runs from the conserved cysteine through the conserved F or W. Expanded clones are given a class, and other clones once, few, many or no size at all.

cdr3_aa	clone_size	v_call
CASSRRRGLGYQETQYF	once	TRBV7-3
CASSPGQRGIVSKNIQYF	-	TRBV2
CASSAGQGGTDTQYF	-	TRBV6-4
CASSDGRGQETQYF	-	TRBV11-2
CASSPREGGGGRFDNGQFF	-	TRBV18
CASSPLSTGDEQFF	-	TRBV9
CASSPYTDTQYF	-	TRBV5-8
CASIMTGVLDEQFF	-	TRBV5-6
CASRLTGLGTPNTEAFF	-	TRBV28
CASSRTVNTEAFF	-	TRBV5-1
CATEGGGGYTF	-	TRBV6-1
CASSLSGGYEQYF	-	TRBV18
CASSADQGFTEAFF	-	TRBV6-1
CASRRTTGSYNEQFF	-	TRBV6-1
CASSIARDEQYF	-	TRBV19
CASSLDGSATDTQYF	-	TRBV5-1
CATSPQSSGANVLTF	-	TRBV15
CASSYSDSYGYTF	once	TRBV6-5
CAINESGTGVLRGYTF	-	TRBV10-3
CAISEVVRQGPNEQFF	-	TRBV10-3
CASSLQTGGSYNEQFF	-	TRBV5-4
CAREGQTNTEAFF	-	TRBV23-1
CASSSSKQGATEAFF	-	TRBV18
CSARIQVEAFF	once	TRBV20-1
CASRGSGSPGANVLTF	-	TRBV7-2
CASSARDRTYEQYF	few	TRBV9
CASSLLAGQTSYNEQFF	-	TRBV5-1
CAWGSGTSGYNEQFF	once	TRBV30
CASAPDRGHQPQHF	-	TRBV12-5
CASSLGTSGMDTQYF	-	TRBV7-3
CASSLDLPGQGKEETQYF	-	TRBV5-8
CASSLAARRETQYF	-	TRBV2
CASSLETSDNEQFF	-	TRBV7-6
CASSLSGGNTEAFF	-	TRBV27
CASRPRVGGNGYTF	-	TRBV7-9
CASSGIGQGEKLFF	-	TRBV9
CASSPGQLTHTEAFF	-	TRBV19
CASNWRENTEAFF	few	TRBV6-5
CASIVGQVGGNTIYF	-	TRBV9
CSVLGQGVTYEQYF	once	TRBV29-1
CASSLEVLAGLTDTQYF	once	TRBV7-8
CASSQDRETGAEAFF	-	TRBV4-2
CASRPLQGWETDTQYF	-	TRBV7-9
CSSSFQGNTEAFF	once	TRBV7-9
CASSPRTGATNEKLFF	-	TRBV5-4
CASSYSRVAHNEQFF	-	TRBV6-5
CASSSYPGTVDYGYTF	-	TRBV5-1
CASSTSGQTSYEQYF	-	TRBV6-6
CASSSGQGAETEAFF	-	TRBV7-3
CATSRDPGFSYEQYF	-	TRBV15
CASSEGTGTYGYTF	few	TRBV5-6
CASSRTGGFSDEQFF	-	TRBV13
CASSEARVDQTQYF	-	TRBV6-1
CASSFVGLGGYGYTF	-	TRBV27
CASKRGLTGELFF	-	TRBV19
CASSYSNGGTPLHF	-	TRBV6-5
CASKGTGGKYGYTF	-	TRBV27
CASSITVERIEAFF	-	TRBV19